The 16 T cell receptor beta chains reported below all come from one sample, sequenced in a study of cytomegalovirus exposure and HLA in healthy donors. Using immunoSEQ multiplex PCR, the repertoire was profiled, and TCRdb retains in-frame clones only, with some absent. Found here are about 250,000 clones, less than 90% of them singletons; the top ten hold more than 10%. Sequenced material: PBMCs. The receptor set was obtained from a man younger than 35 in good health and CMV-seropositive.

J is TRBJ1-2 and V is TRBV30; weak D call: TRBD1 (5 bases). The germline V gene has CDR1 GTSNPN and CDR2 SVGIG (reference sequence). The V end lost 2 bases, the J end lost 4 bases, and 8 bases lay between the germline ends. The CDR3 is made up of 12 amino acids. Here the CDR3 DNA reads TGTGCCTGGAGTCAGGGAGCCTATGGCTACACCTTC. Translation: CAWSQGAYGYTF.

This clone is a singleton in its sample. J is TRBJ1-1 and V is TRBV18, with 12 nucleotides matching TRBD1. The germline CDR1 and CDR2 sequences are KGHSH and LQKENI. With V trimmed by 4 bases and J by 11 bases, 8 bases remained unmatched. CDR3 size: 14 residues. For the CDR3, the DNA is TGTGCCAGCTCACTTGCCGGGACAGGGGGCGACGCTTTCTTT. Amino acids: CASSLAGTGGDAFF.

This clone was observed a few times. The CDR3 DNA follows: TGCACCAGCAGCCAAGCCCCCCCGGGCCCCCTCCTGTGTTCCGAGCAGTACTTC. Its translation: CTSSQAPPGPLLCSEQYF. The genes are TRBV1 and TRBJ2-7. TRBV1 is described as a pseudogene. This CDR3 has 18 residues.

The J gene is TRBJ2-7, the V gene TRBV7-8, with D unclear. This CDR3 has 15 amino acids. Germline V gene lookup returns CDR1 SGHVS and CDR2 FQNEAQ. The germline V and J ends were trimmed by 1 base and 0 bases, with 10 bases remaining between them. CDR3 in DNA: TGTGCCAGCAGCTTAGAGGGCGGAAGCTCCTACGAGCAGTACTTC. This sequence encodes CASSLEGGSSYEQYF.

The CDR3 nucleotides are TGTGCCAGCTCACCAATGGGACAGGGGAATCGTGGCTACACCTTC. Protein sequence: CASSPMGQGNRGYTF. The gene calls are TRBV18 and TRBJ1-2, with 10 positions matching TRBD1. The CDR3 contains 15 residues. V shed 2 bases and J 7 bases; nucleotides not matched to a gene: 7. Looked up from germline, CDR1 is KGHSH and CDR2 is LQKENI.

The gene calls are TRBV5-1 and TRBJ1-4; D perhaps matches TRBD1 (6 bases). This CDR3 has 19 residues. Germline lookup yields CDR1 SGHRS and CDR2 YFSETQ. Trimming left V 5 bases short and J 0 bases short, with 23 bases between. This CDR3 is CASRPTGNDELATNEKLFF. CDR3 in DNA: TGCGCCAGCAGGCCTACAGGGAATGATGAACTAGCAACTAATGAAAAACTGTTTTTT. The whole variable domain, filled in from reference TRBV5-1 and TRBJ1-4, reads KAGVTQTPRYLIKTRGQQVTLSCSPISGHRSVSWYQQTPGQGLQFLFEYFSETQRNKGNFPGRFSGRQFSNSRSEMNVSTLELGDSALYLCASRPTGNDELATNEKLFFGSGTQLSVL.

The chain employs TRBV28 and TRBJ1-2, with 7 bases that match TRBD1. The CDR3 runs to 15 residues. Trimming took 2 bases from V and 3 from J; bases not matched to a gene: 6. From germline, CDR1 is MDHEN and CDR2 SYDVKM. The DNA for the CDR3 is TGTGCCAGCAGTTTAATTGGAGGGGGCGACTATGGCTACACCTTC. It is translated as CASSLIGGGDYGYTF.

The chain couples TRBV30 to TRBJ1-2; no definite D call. CDR1 is GTSNPN, CDR2 SVGIG, per germline (reference sequence). The CDR3 runs 13 residues. The V gene lost 0 bases and the J gene lost 4 bases, with 9 bases spanning the gap. CDR3 amino acids: CAWSVRSLYGYTF. The CDR3 bases are TGTGCCTGGAGTGTACGTAGCCTCTATGGCTACACCTTC.

V is TRBV7-6 and J is TRBJ2-7, with D hard to call. V lost 1 base and J lost 3, with 10 bases in between. CDR1 is SGHVS, CDR2 FNYEAQ, per germline. There are 14 residues in the CDR3. This CDR3 reads CASSLEPLGYEQYF. The CDR3 DNA reads as TGTGCCAGCAGCTTAGAGCCCCTTGGCTACGAGCAGTACTTC.

The chain links TRBV28 to TRBJ2-7; no firm D call. Germline V CDR1 and CDR2: MDHEN, SYDVKM. Trimming left V 8 bases short and J 1 base short, with 12 bases between. CDR3 length: 13 amino acids. CDR3 sequence (DNA): TGTGCCAGCTGCTCGACTCCTTCCTACGAGCAGTACTTC. It yields the protein CASCSTPSYEQYF.

The chain carries TRBV2 and TRBJ2-3; 12 bases map to TRBD2. J gave up 3 bases and V 7 bases, and 5 bases lay outside the gene matches. Per germline, CDR1 SNHLY and CDR2 FYNNEI. The CDR3 length is 15 residues. The CDR3: CASTVTSGRTDTQYF. CDR3 bases: TGTGCCAGCACCGTGACTAGCGGGAGAACAGATACGCAGTATTTT.

This sequence joins TRBV6-5 and TRBJ2-7; D perhaps matches TRBD1 (6 bases). Per the germline V gene, CDR1 is MNHEY and CDR2 is SVGAGI. V gave up 7 bases and J gave up 4 bases, with 14 bases separating them. The CDR3 runs to 13 residues. The CDR3 loop reads CASKRRQEYEQYF. The CDR3 DNA reads TGTGCCAGCAAAAGAAGACAGGAATACGAGCAGTACTTC.

The J gene is TRBJ2-3, the V gene TRBV25-1; possible D gene TRBD2, 6 bases. V shed 5 bases and J shed 4 bases, with 10 bases lying between them. Germline V gene lookup returns CDR1 MGHDK and CDR2 SYGVNS. The CDR3 loop spans 13 amino acids. The CDR3 here is CASSPGGPDTQYF. The CDR3 region has the DNA TGTGCCAGCAGTCCCGGGGGACCAGATACGCAGTATTTT.

This clone has a handful of counts. The chain combines TRBV18 with TRBJ2-5; D perhaps matches TRBD1 (5 bases). The germline gives CDR1 KGHSH, CDR2 LQKENI. The V and J ends lost 8 bases and 2 bases respectively, with 12 bases between them. The CDR3 runs to 13 residues. CDR3: CASPRGFQETQYF. The CDR3 region has the DNA TGTGCCAGCCCAAGGGGCTTTCAAGAGACCCAGTACTTC.

J is TRBJ2-6 and V is TRBV2, with D possibly being TRBD1 (6 bases). The V gene's germline CDR1 is SNHLY and CDR2 FYNNEI. The CDR3 has 16 amino acids. V was clipped by 8 bases and J by 0 bases, with 14 bases between them. The CDR3: CASLGDTVSGANVLTF. The CDR3 nucleotides read TGTGCCAGCCTGGGGGACACCGTCTCTGGGGCCAACGTCCTGACTTTC.

CDR3 DNA: TGTGCCAGCAGCTTAGAAACAGGATCTGGCTACACCTTC. This codes for CASSLETGSGYTF. V is TRBV11-2 and J is TRBJ1-2, with TRBD1 as a possible D gene (5 bases). Trimming took 0 bases from V and 7 from J, leaving 9 bases between them. Germline CDR1 reads SGHAT; CDR2 reads FQNNGV. This CDR3 comprises 13 residues. The variable domain in full, completed from reference TRBV11-2 and TRBJ1-2, reads EAGVAQSPRYKIIEKRQSVAFWCNPISGHATLYWYQQILGQGPKLLIQFQNNGVVDDSQLPKDRFSAERLKGVDSTLKIQPAKLEDSAVYLCASSLETGSGYTFGSGTRLTVV.